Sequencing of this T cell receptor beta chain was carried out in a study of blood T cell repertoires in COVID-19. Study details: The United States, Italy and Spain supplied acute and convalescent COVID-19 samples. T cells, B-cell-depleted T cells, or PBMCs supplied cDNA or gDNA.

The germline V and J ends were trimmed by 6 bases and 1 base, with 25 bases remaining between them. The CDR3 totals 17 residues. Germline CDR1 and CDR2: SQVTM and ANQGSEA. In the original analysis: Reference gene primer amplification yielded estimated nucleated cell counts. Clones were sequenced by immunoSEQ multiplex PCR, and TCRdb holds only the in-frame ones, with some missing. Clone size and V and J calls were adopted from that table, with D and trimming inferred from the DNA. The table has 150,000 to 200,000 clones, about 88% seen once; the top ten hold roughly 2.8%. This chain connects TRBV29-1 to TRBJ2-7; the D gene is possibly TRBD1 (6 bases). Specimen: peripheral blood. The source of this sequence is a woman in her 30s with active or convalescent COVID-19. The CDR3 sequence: CSVTLDPGEPISYEQYF. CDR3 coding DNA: TGCAGCGTGACCTTAGACCCAGGGGAGCCAATTTCCTACGAGCAGTACTTC.